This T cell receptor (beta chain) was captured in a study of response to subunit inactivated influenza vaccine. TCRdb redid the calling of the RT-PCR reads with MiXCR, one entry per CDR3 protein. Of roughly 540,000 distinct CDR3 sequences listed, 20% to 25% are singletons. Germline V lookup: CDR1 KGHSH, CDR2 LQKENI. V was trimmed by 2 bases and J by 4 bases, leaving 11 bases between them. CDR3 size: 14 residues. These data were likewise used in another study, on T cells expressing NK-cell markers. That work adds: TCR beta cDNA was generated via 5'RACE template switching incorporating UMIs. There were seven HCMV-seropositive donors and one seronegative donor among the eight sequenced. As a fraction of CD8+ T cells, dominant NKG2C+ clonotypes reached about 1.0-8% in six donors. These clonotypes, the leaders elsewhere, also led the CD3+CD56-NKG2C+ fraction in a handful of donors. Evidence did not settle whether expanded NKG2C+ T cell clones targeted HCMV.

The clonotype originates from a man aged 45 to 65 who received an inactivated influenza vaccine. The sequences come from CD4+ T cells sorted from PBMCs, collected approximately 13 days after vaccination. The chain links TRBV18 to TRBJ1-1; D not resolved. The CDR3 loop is CASSPTKVGTEAFF. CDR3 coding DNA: TGTGCCAGCTCACCAACGAAGGTGGGCACTGAAGCTTTCTTT. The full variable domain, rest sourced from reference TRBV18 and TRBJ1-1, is NAGVMQNPRHLVRRRGQEARLRCSPMKGHSHVYWYRQLPEEGLKFMVYLQKENIIDESGMPKERFSAEFPKEGPSILRIQQVVRGDSAAYFCASSPTKVGTEAFFGQGTRLTVV.